This T cell receptor (beta chain) derives from a study of blood T cells in healthy people across ages (dated by TCRdb to the mid-2010s). About the investigation overall: In model experiments, template switching captured roughly one uniquely barcoded TCR beta cDNA molecule for every two T cells. To avoid experimental bias, donors of different ages were distributed randomly across sequencing lanes. Two additional independent replicas of 1 million unique cDNA reads from the same blood draw were analyzed for two donors (one aged 18 to 29 and one aged 80 or older). The study measured age-related changes in TCR beta repertoire diversity using deep sequencing normalized with unique cDNA molecular identifiers. Four age groups were formed from the donors: young (average 16 years), middle-aged (approximately 40), aged (around 68) and long-lived (about 80). General conclusions and limits of the study: Because donor CMV infection status was unknown, age-related changes in expanded clonotypes were potentially confounded. Because profiling used bulk unsorted PBMCs, naive and antigen-experienced compartments could not be compared conclusively. Observed TCR beta diversity per million T cells fell roughly linearly with age, and a significant reduction was already apparent by age about 36. Total diversity estimates from one million sequenced T cells were considered lower bounds and underestimates. Compared with the aged group, more naive CD4+ T cells, fewer expanded clones and increased TCR diversity were shown by the long-lived group, suggesting age selection. The percentage of naive T cells measured by flow cytometry correlated strongly with observed TCR beta diversity.

The approximately 40 donors, aged about 6 to 95 years, were systemically healthy Caucasian individuals from Russia. Each donor gave ten milliliters of peripheral blood, drawn into EDTA-treated Vacutainer tubes. Ficoll-Paque density-gradient centrifugation was used to isolate PBMCs, with at least 7 million per sample. Total RNA was extracted from PBMCs with Trizol reagent, with at least 6 micrograms obtained per sample. For every donor, flow cytometry on a PBMC aliquot measured the percentage of naive CD45RAhigh/CD27high T cells. Cut back by 2 bases and 2 bases, the V and J ends lie 3 bases apart. The germline V gene specifies SNHLY as CDR1 and FYNNEI as CDR2. Measured from the cysteine to the phenylalanine, the CDR3 is 12 residues long. Only the CDR3 part of the read is kept: 36 bases, read in frame from the first base. Points on this clonotype: Its recognized antigen is unknown. This may be a read error: a much more frequent sequence differs by one nucleotide.

Libraries came from 5' RACE. Sequencing instrument: Illumina HiSeq 2500. A second PCR of roughly 7 to 11 cycles was run with a J-beta primer mix and a sample-barcoded 5' primer. A unique molecular identifier was introduced onto each TCR beta cDNA molecule by a template-switch 5' adaptor carrying 12 random nucleotides. At least 2.5 million CDR3-containing paired-end reads were obtained from each sample. The Mint cDNA synthesis kit, primed by a TRBC-specific oligonucleotide, was used to synthesize first-strand cDNA from all RNA. Following uracil-DNA glycosylase treatment, all cDNA underwent a first 18-cycle PCR with the universal primers M1SS and BC2_uni_R. The source study handled its data this way. Each sample was normalized by randomly selecting 1 million high-quality reads, each carrying a distinct molecular identifier. Reads with shared molecular identifiers were discarded instead of being binned into consensus sequences. MiTCR, run with a Q25 quality threshold and the strictest error-elimination algorithm, handled CDR3 identification, clonotype clustering and error correction. Lower-bound total TCR beta diversity was estimated with a nonparametric unseen species model using Euler transformation. TCRdb reprocessed the public reads (quality trimming at Q25 with fastp, clone calling with MiXCR) and kept in-frame beta chains. Identical CDR3 proteins give one entry, which carries the most common genes and DNA. V and J calls and clone size were set by TCRdb, not the authors. The sample table lists 1.5 million to 2 million distinct CDR3 sequences, 28% of them with a count of one. The top ten constitute less than 9.5% of the sample.

Sequenced input: blood. This clonotype originated in a woman aged 25 to 39 in good health. This sequence uses TRBV2 and TRBJ1-2, with the identity of the D gene unclear. The sequence in DNA is TGTGCCAGCAGTGAATACAACTATGGCTACACCTTC. Its product reads: CASSEYNYGYTF.